Sequencing of this T cell receptor (beta chain) was carried out in a study of shared clonotypes between healthy human individuals. Overall study findings and caveats: Sample collection involved blood only; tissue repertoires are likely different. A few donors shared approximately 5% of their naive CD4 clonotypes. Despite large depth, sorted-subset datasets appeared incompletely sequenced.

The CDR3 is made up of 15 amino acids. Germline values: CDR1 SGHVS, CDR2 FQNEAQ. Trimming shortened V by 0 bases and J by 4 bases, and 13 bases separated the two germline ends. Regarding this clone: Its antigen remains unidentified.

The method was immunoSEQ multiplex PCR; TCRdb's version includes in-frame clones alone and lacks a portion of them. Of around 2.1 million clones in the sample, around 95% were seen once. The V call is TRBV7-8, the J call TRBJ2-7; D gene unclear. The sample taken for sequencing was naive CD4+ T cells sorted from blood. Subset of the sample: CD45RA+ positively selected. The source of this sequence is a man between 18 and 35 years old in good health. The CDR3 protein is CASSLAEKVTYEQYF. CDR3 in DNA: TGTGCCAGCAGCTTAGCGGAGAAGGTCACTTACGAGCAGTACTTC.